The clone carrying this T cell receptor beta chain appeared once. Its antigen is unidentified. Germline V CDR1 and CDR2: KGHSH, LQKENI. The V gene end was trimmed by 8 bases and the J gene end by 1 base; junction bases not matched to a gene: 12. The CDR3 loop spans 16 amino acids. These data belong to a study of T cell responses to AZD1222 COVID-19 vaccine. Study-wide points: Recipients of AZD1222 seropositive at baseline numbered only five or six. Regions 160-218 and 743-854 dominated among vaccine-associated CD4 TCRs spanning spike.

Clones were read by immunoSEQ multiplex PCR, and TCRdb kept only the in-frame ones, dropping some. The table shows about 49,000 clones, with about 83% occurring only once. This sequence was found in an adult in good health. Specimen: peripheral blood, collected on day 0 of AZD1222 vaccination. The chain is built from TRBV18 and TRBJ1-1; 8 nucleotides agree with TRBD1. The chain's CDR3 is CASRPATGGKNTEAFF. The CDR3 DNA is TGTGCCAGCCGCCCGGCTACAGGGGGAAAGAACACTGAAGCTTTCTTT.